What follows describes a single T cell receptor beta chain. Its antigen is not yet known. No base qualities exist here, and no much larger clone lies one base off it. V trim: 3 bases; J trim: 6 bases; unmatched bases: 2. Taken from the germline V gene, the CDR1 and CDR2 loops are SGHRS and YFSETQ. The CDR3 has 15 amino acids, counting the end cysteine and phenylalanine. Only the CDR3 part of the read is kept: 45 bases, read in frame from the first base. TCR repertoires of sorted CD4+ and CD8+ blood T cells from severe aplastic anemia patients and healthy subjects were deep-sequenced in the study. Ficoll-Paque density gradient centrifugation was used to isolate peripheral blood mononuclear cells. Before DNA extraction, CD4+ and CD8+ T cells were sorted by FACS or by magnetic beads. TCR beta VDJ combination and CDR3 sequence profiling used genomic DNA as the template. An Illumina HiSeq 2000 was the platform used for TCR repertoire sequencing. Processing in the source paper ran as follows. Repertoire assessment relied on Simpson's diversity index, CDR3 size and DJ length profiles, and TRBV/TRBJ rearrangement plots. Whichever DNA sequence was most abundant in the deep sequencing data was defined as the immunodominant clone. CDR3 amino acid sequences were screened for sharing across subjects and compared with published repertoires and the VDJdb database. TCRdb ran its own pipeline on the public reads, namely fastp trimming at Q25 and MiXCR clone calling, and kept in-frame beta chains. Records with the same CDR3 protein are collapsed into one entry carrying the most frequent genes and DNA. TCRdb assigned the V and J calls; the authors' analysis was not used. The sample table holds 150,000 to 200,000 distinct CDR3 sequences, of which approximately 44% were seen once. The top ten hold approximately 1.1% of the sample.

The data were obtained in a study of CD8+CD57+ T cells in acquired aplastic anemia (dated by TCRdb to the late 2010s). For the study in its entirety: On average, sorted CD4+ and CD8+ cells yielded around 3.4 ug of extracted DNA, with a range of about 0.17 to 27.4 ug. For healthy donor samples, the average read count was about 10.8 million for CD4+ cells and approximately 11 million for CD8+ cells. Summary of the overall study and its limitations: Although under 35 CD8+ CDR3 sequences were shared by patients and controls, these sequences appeared highly expressed in patients and within the immunodominant clones of patients. No significant difference in CD8+ Simpson's diversity was found between patients and healthy controls (P=0.060).

Sample: sorted CD4+, CD8+, or CD8+CD57+ T cells (not recorded which) from PBMCs. The TCR was taken from a human donor in good health. This chain is built from TRBV5-1 and TRBJ2-3; a stretch of 15 junction bases matches TRBD2. The CDR3 protein sequence reads: CASSSGLAGGDTQYF. The nucleotides are TGCGCCAGCAGCTCAGGACTAGCGGGGGGGGATACGCAGTATTTT.